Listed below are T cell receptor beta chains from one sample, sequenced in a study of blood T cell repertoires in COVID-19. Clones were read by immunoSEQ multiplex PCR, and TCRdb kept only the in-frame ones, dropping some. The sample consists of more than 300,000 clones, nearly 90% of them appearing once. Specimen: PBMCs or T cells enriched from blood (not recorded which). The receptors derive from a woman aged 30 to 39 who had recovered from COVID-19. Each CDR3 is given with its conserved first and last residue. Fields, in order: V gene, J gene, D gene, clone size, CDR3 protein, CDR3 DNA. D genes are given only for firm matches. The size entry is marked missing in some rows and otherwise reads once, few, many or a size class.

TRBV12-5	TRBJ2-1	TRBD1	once	CASEWDRGNNEQFF	TGTGCTAGTGAGTGGGACAGGGGGAACAATGAGCAGTTCTTC
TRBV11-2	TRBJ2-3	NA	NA	CASRLRQATDTQYF	TGTGCCAGCAGACTAAGACAGGCCACAGATACGCAGTATTTT
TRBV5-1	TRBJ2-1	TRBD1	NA	CASSSHSRTGAYNEQFF	TGCGCCAGCAGCTCTCACTCGAGGACAGGAGCCTACAATGAGCAGTTCTTC
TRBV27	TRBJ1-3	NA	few	CASRLAGGNTIYF	TGTGCCAGCAGATTGGCAGGGGGAAACACCATATATTTT
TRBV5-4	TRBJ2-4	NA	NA	CASSLISTKNIQYF	TGTGCCAGCAGCTTGATCAGTACCAAAAACATTCAGTACTTC
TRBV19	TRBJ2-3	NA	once	CASSPGGGRGTDTQYF	TGTGCCAGTAGCCCTGGGGGGGGGCGAGGCACAGATACGCAGTATTTT
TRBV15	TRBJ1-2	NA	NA	CATSREQLYGYTF	TGTGCCACCAGCAGAGAGCAACTCTATGGCTACACCTTC
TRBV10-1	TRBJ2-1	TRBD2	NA	CASSKNGTSGGSYNEQFF	TGCGCCAGCAGTAAAAACGGGACTAGCGGGGGGTCCTACAATGAGCAGTTCTTC
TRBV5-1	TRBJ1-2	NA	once	CASRVEEGGYTF	TGCGCCAGCAGGGTTGAGGAGGGTGGCTACACCTTC
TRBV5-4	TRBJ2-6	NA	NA	CASSLQGPGANVLTF	TGTGCCAGCAGCCTTCAGGGTCCTGGGGCCAACGTCCTGACTTTC
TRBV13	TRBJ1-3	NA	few	CASSLGRNSGNTIYF	TGTGCCAGCAGCTTGGGGCGGAACTCTGGAAACACCATATATTTT
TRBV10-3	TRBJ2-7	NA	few	CAISQGSSYEQYF	TGTGCCATCAGCCAGGGGTCGTCCTACGAGCAGTACTTC
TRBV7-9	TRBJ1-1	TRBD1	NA	CASRQRQGMEAFF	TGTGCCAGCAGACAAAGACAGGGCATGGAAGCTTTCTTT
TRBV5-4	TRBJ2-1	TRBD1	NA	CASSKKSGTGFHEQFF	TGTGCCAGCAGCAAGAAATCCGGGACAGGGTTCCATGAGCAGTTCTTC
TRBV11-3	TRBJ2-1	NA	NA	CASSLVGQGNNEQFF	TGTGCCAGCAGCTTAGTGGGCCAGGGTAACAATGAGCAGTTCTTC
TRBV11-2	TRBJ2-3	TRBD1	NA	CASSLDPPLDRGSTDTQYF	TGTGCCAGCAGCTTAGACCCCCCTCTAGACAGGGGTAGTACAGATACGCAGTATTTT
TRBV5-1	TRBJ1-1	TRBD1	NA	CASSTTGGNTEAFF	TGCGCCAGCAGCACGACAGGGGGGAACACTGAAGCTTTCTTT
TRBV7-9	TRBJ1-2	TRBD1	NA	CASSPAGQRVNYGYTF	TGTGCCAGCAGCCCGGCGGGACAGAGAGTCAACTATGGCTACACCTTC
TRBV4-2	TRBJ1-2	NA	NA	CASSQDPGGYTF	TGTGCCAGCAGCCAAGACCCGGGAGGCTACACCTTC
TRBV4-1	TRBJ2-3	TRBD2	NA	CASSRSSGGTDTQYF	TGCGCCAGCAGCCGCAGTAGCGGGGGCACAGATACGCAGTATTTT
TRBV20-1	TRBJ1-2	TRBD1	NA	CSASKGAPGYTF	TGCAGTGCTAGTAAGGGGGCGCCGGGCTACACCTTC
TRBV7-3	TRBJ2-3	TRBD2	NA	CASSLGTSPSTDTQYF	TGTGCCAGCAGCTTAGGGACTAGCCCTAGCACAGATACGCAGTATTTT
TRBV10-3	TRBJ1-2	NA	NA	CAISESGTPQGGYTF	TGTGCCATCAGTGAGTCCGGGACACCTCAGGGTGGCTACACCTTC
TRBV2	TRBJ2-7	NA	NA	CASSGPRTAYEQYF	TGTGCCAGCAGTGGGCCTCGGACAGCCTACGAGCAGTACTTC
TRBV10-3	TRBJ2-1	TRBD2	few	CATRGGGSSYNEQFF	TGTGCCACCAGAGGCGGGGGGAGCTCCTACAATGAGCAGTTCTTC
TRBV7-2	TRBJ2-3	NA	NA	CASSLASADTQYF	TGTGCCAGCAGCTTAGCTAGTGCTGATACGCAGTATTTT
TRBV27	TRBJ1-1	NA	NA	CASRVRRMNTEAFF	TGTGCCAGCAGAGTTAGGAGGATGAACACTGAAGCTTTCTTT
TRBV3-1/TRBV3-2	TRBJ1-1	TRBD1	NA	CASSPEGTGNTEAFF	TGTGCCAGCAGCCCCGAAGGGACAGGGAACACTGAAGCTTTCTTT
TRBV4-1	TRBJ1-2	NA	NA	CASSGARLSSGYTF	TGCGCCAGCAGCGGGGCCAGGCTATCCAGTGGCTACACCTTC
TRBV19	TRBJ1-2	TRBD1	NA	CASGTRQGYYGYTF	TGTGCCAGCGGGACCCGACAGGGCTACTATGGCTACACCTTC
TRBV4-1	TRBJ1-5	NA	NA	CASSPLGNQPQHF	TGCGCCAGCAGCCCCCTTGGCAATCAGCCCCAGCATTTT
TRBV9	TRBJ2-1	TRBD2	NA	CASSPRLAGLYNEQFF	TGTGCCAGCAGCCCCAGACTAGCGGGCCTCTACAATGAGCAGTTCTTC
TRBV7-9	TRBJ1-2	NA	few	CASTAAGLNYGYTF	TGTGCCAGCACCGCGGCAGGGCTTAACTATGGCTACACCTTC
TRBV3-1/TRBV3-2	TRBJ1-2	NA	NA	CASSHGMGHYGYTF	TGTGCCAGCAGCCACGGTATGGGGCACTATGGCTACACCTTC
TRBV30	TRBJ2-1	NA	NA	CACQGGDRDNEQFF	TGTGCCTGCCAAGGGGGGGATCGGGACAATGAGCAGTTCTTC
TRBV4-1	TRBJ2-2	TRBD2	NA	CASSPPAGGGTGELFF	TGCGCCAGCAGCCCCCCCGCGGGAGGGGGCACCGGGGAGCTGTTTTTT
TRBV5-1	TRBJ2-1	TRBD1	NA	CASSPATGGPGNEQFF	TGCGCCAGCAGTCCCGCGACAGGGGGCCCAGGCAATGAGCAGTTCTTC
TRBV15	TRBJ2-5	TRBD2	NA	CATSRGAGGLKIQETQYF	TGTGCCACCAGCAGAGGAGCGGGGGGCCTCAAAATCCAAGAGACCCAGTACTTC
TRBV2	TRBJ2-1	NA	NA	CASSDGYNEQFF	TGTGCCAGCAGCGACGGGTACAATGAGCAGTTCTTC
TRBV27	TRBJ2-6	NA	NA	CASSLWGPTHSGANVLTF	TGTGCCAGCAGTTTATGGGGGCCAACCCACTCTGGGGCCAACGTCCTGACTTTC
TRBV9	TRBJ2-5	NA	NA	CASSPTGSQVVQETQYF	TGTGCCAGCAGCCCAACCGGGAGCCAGGTAGTCCAAGAGACCCAGTACTTC
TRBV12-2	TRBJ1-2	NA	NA	CASRPRDRGDGYTF	TGTGCAAGTCGCCCCAGGGACAGGGGTGATGGCTACACCTTC
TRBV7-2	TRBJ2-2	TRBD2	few	CASSLRRTSGAGELFF	TGTGCCAGCAGCCTACGCAGGACTAGCGGGGCCGGGGAGCTGTTTTTT
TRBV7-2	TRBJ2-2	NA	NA	CASKRVNTGELFF	TGTGCCAGCAAGCGGGTTAACACCGGGGAGCTGTTTTTT
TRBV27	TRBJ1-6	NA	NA	CASREVGGSSYNSPLHF	TGTGCCAGCAGAGAGGTGGGGGGGAGCTCCTATAATTCACCCCTCCACTTT
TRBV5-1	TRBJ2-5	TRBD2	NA	CASSFSGDLQETQYF	TGCGCCAGCAGCTTTAGCGGGGACCTCCAAGAGACCCAGTACTTC
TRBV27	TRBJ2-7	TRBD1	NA	CASSLLTGADPYEQYF	TGTGCCAGCAGTTTACTGACAGGGGCCGATCCATACGAGCAGTACTTC
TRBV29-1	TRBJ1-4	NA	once	CSATGTTNEKLFF	TGCAGCGCTACAGGAACAACTAATGAAAAACTGTTTTTT
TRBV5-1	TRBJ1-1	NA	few	CASSTPGQNTEAFF	TGCGCCAGCAGCACCCCGGGACAGAACACTGAAGCTTTCTTT
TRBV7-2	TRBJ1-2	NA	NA	CASSLDSGGRRYGYTF	TGTGCCAGCAGCTTAGATAGCGGGGGGCGCCGCTATGGCTACACCTTC
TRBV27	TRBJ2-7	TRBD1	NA	CASSLSGTARTGEQYF	TGTGCCAGCAGTTTATCTGGGACAGCCCGTACCGGGGAGCAGTACTTC
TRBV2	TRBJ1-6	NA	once	CASSGDRRGLSPLHF	TGTGCCAGCAGTGGGGATAGGAGGGGACTCTCACCCCTCCACTTT
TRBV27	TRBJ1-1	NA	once	CASSRRGGMNTEAFF	TGTGCCAGCAGCCGAAGGGGAGGTATGAACACTGAAGCTTTCTTT
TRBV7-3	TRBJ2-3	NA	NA	CASSLTFGAGRSTDTQYF	TGTGCCAGCAGCTTAACGTTCGGGGCGGGGCGAAGCACAGATACGCAGTATTTT